The TCR beta chain described here comes from a study of siplizumab effects on memory and regulatory T cells. Trimming took 4 bases from V and 6 from J; bases not matched to a gene: 10. The CDR3 consists of 16 residues. Germline assignment: CDR1 SGHVS and CDR2 FQNEAQ. TCRdb keeps only in-frame clones here, not all; method: immunoSEQ multiplex PCR. The sample has tens of thousands of clones, 93% seen once. The specimen sequenced was CD8+ T cells sorted from blood. This sequence was found in a human donor in good health. The genes are TRBV7-8 and TRBJ1-1; the match to TRBD1 covers 11 bases. The CDR3 bases are TGTGCCAGCAGCTCCCCCCGGGACAGGGGGATCGCTGAAGCTTTCTTT. Protein: CASSSPRDRGIAEAFF.